This note documents a single T cell receptor (beta chain) sequence. The antigen remains undetermined. The CDR3 totals 14 residues. Trimming removed 7 bases at V and 2 bases at J, with 14 bases between. The data belong to a study of T cell repertoires in cytomegalovirus infection. As for the study in general: Indicated by public TCR beta signatures were CMV infection and matching HLA type. Whole-study results and caveats: There were HLA-C-restricted CMV-specific TCR beta clonotypes dominating the ex vivo response. Adding up the frequency of public TCR beta families identified people who carried CMV plus the relevant HLA.

TCRdb independently ran MiXCR on the reads; one entry per CDR3 protein. The table records around 530,000 distinct CDR3 sequences, 15% to 20% of them present only once. The chain employs TRBV12-3 or TRBV12-4 and TRBJ2-5; D possibly corresponds to TRBD1 (5 bases). The TCR originated in a human donor in good health (CMV status not recorded). Some clones in this sample may be carry-over from other donors' samples. Sample: CD8+ T cells from PBMCs. The CDR3 region has the DNA TGTGCCAGCACCTGTTCGACAGATCAAGAGACCCAGTACTTC. This sequence encodes CASTCSTDQETQYF.